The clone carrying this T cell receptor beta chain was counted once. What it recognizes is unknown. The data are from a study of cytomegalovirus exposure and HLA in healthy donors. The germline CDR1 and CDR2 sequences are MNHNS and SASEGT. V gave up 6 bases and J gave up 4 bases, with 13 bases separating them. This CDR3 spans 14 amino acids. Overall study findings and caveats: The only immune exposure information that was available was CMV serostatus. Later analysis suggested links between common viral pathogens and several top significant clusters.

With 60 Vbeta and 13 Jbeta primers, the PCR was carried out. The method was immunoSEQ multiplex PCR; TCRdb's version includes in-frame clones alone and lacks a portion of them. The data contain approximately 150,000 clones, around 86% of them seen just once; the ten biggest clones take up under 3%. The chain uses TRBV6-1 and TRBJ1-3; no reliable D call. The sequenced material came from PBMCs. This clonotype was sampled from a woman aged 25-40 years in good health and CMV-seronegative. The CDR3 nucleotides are TGTGCCAGCAGCCTTCGGTCGGGGGGAAACACCATATATTTT. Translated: CASSLRSGGNTIYF.